The source of this T cell receptor (beta chain) is a study of T cell repertoires in cytomegalovirus infection. Using its own MiXCR run on the reads, TCRdb lists one record per CDR3 protein. The profile shows about 830,000 distinct CDR3 sequences, about 30% of them singletons. The CDR3 is 12 residues long. The V gene lost 4 bases and the J gene lost 6 bases, with 9 bases spanning the gap. Germline lookup yields CDR1 SGHVS and CDR2 FNYEAQ. As to this clonotype: Its antigen is not known.

This receptor was identified in a human donor in good health (CMV status not recorded). Some clones in this sample may be carry-over from other donors' samples. Sample: cultured CD8+ T cells from PBMCs, taken from culture after CMV antigen stimulation. The chain couples TRBV7-6 to TRBJ1-2, with D possibly matching TRBD1 (5 bases). CDR3 bases: TGTGCCAGCAGCTGGGGCCTGGATGGCTACACCTTC. This encodes CASSWGLDGYTF.